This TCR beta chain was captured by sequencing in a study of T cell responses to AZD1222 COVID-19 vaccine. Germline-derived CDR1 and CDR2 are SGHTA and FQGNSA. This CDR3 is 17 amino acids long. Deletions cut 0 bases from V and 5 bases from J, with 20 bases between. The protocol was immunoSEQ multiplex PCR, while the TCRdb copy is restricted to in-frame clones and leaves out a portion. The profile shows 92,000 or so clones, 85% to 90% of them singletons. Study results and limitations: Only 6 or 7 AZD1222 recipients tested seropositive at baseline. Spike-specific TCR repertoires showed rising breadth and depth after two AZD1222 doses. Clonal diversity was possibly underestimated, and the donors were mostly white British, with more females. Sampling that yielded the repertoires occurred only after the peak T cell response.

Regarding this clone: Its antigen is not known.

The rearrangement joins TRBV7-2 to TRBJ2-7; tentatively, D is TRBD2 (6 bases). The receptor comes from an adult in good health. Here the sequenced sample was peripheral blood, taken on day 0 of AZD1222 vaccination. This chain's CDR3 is CASSLASRRGHRNEQYF. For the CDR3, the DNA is TGTGCCAGCAGCTTAGCGTCCAGGAGGGGCCATAGAAACGAGCAGTACTTC.